What follows are 32 T cell receptor beta chains derived from one specimen sequenced in a study of blood T cell repertoires in COVID-19. Clones were read by immunoSEQ multiplex PCR, and TCRdb kept only the in-frame ones, dropping some. This repertoire shows 100,000 or so clones, roughly 96% found once; its top ten account for roughly 4%. The material sequenced was peripheral blood. The source is a human donor with active COVID-19. The donor label of this sample is uncertain.

V is TRBV5-6 and J is TRBJ1-5, with 7 bases matching TRBD1. CDR1 and CDR2 from the germline V gene are SGHDT and YYEEEE. CDR3 length equals 15 residues. Losses at the gene ends were 1 base for V and 3 bases for J; bases not matched to a gene: 4. CDR3 loop: CASSLTGVDNQPQHF. The CDR3 DNA is TGTGCCAGCAGCTTGACAGGGGTGGACAATCAGCCCCAGCATTTT.

The CDR3 sequence: CASAVTGPGVEQYF. The CDR3 nucleotides are TGTGCCAGCGCGGTTACAGGACCCGGTGTAGAGCAGTACTTC. This rearrangement joins TRBV11-2 to TRBJ2-7; weak D call: TRBD1 (5 bases). The CDR3 has 14 amino acids. Germline-derived CDR1 and CDR2 are SGHAT and FQNNGV. V gave up 8 bases and J gave up 7 bases, with 21 bases separating them.

The gene calls are TRBV3-1 (or the pseudogene TRBV3-2) and TRBJ2-1; D may be TRBD2 (5 bases). Germline V lookup: CDR1 LGHDT, CDR2 YNNKEL (reference sequence). The CDR3 loop spans 14 amino acids. Trimming pared 7 bases from V and 1 base from J, leaving 11 bases between. The CDR3 spells CASTPRVSYNEQFF. CDR3 sequence (DNA): TGTGCCAGCACCCCGAGGGTTTCCTACAATGAGCAGTTCTTC.

The chain joins TRBV5-8 to TRBJ1-5; 9 positions match TRBD1. The trim removed 9 bases at V and 4 bases at J, leaving 5 bases unmatched. Per germline, CDR1 SGHTS and CDR2 YDEGEE. CDR3 size: 13 residues. The CDR3 sequence is CATDGQGNQPQHF. In nucleotides, the CDR3 is TGTGCCACCGACGGACAGGGGAATCAGCCCCAGCATTTT.

The chain is built from TRBV19 and TRBJ2-1, with D possibly TRBD2 on 5 matching bases. Per germline, CDR1 LNHDA and CDR2 SQIVND (reference sequence). This CDR3 region has 11 residues. The V and J ends lost 5 bases and 7 bases respectively, with 6 bases between them. CDR3 amino acids: CASSGGNEQFF. The CDR3 DNA follows: TGTGCCAGTAGTGGCGGGAATGAGCAGTTCTTC.

The chain carries TRBV7-9 and TRBJ2-3; 10 bases are a match to TRBD2. The germline CDR1 and CDR2 sequences are SEHNR and FQNEAQ (reference sequence). CDR3 length equals 14 residues. Trimming at V came to 4 bases and at J to 4 bases, leaving 2 bases not matched to a gene. CDR3 DNA: TGTGCCAGCAGCTCGAGCGGGAGGGCAGATACGCAGTATTTT. This codes for CASSSSGRADTQYF. The whole variable domain, remainder taken from reference TRBV7-9 and TRBJ2-3, is DTGVSQNPRHKITKRGQNVTFRCDPISEHNRLYWYRQTLGQGPEFLTYFQNEAQLEKSRLLSDRFSAERPKGSFSTLEIQRTEQGDSAMYLCASSSSGRADTQYFGPGTRLTVL.

The gene calls are TRBV7-2 and TRBJ1-5; 9 bases align to TRBD1. This CDR3 is built from 15 residues. The V gene's germline CDR1 is SGHTA and CDR2 FQGNSA. V lost 1 base, J lost 6 bases, and 4 bases stayed unmatched. The CDR3 DNA follows: TGTGCCAGCAGCTTAGGACAGGGGGGTGGTCAGCCCCAGCATTTT. Amino acids: CASSLGQGGGQPQHF. The full variable domain, its missing parts supplied by reference TRBV7-2 and TRBJ1-5, is GAGVSQSPSNKVTEKGKDVELRCDPISGHTALYWYRQSLGQGLEFLIYFQGNSAPDKSGLPSDRFSAERTGGSVSTLTIQRTQQEDSAVYLCASSLGQGGGQPQHFGDGTRLSIL.

This clone appeared a single time. This chain joins TRBV10-3 and TRBJ2-7; no clear D gene. The CDR3 extends over 14 amino acids. Trimming stripped 3 bases from V and 6 bases from J, with 15 bases between. The V gene's germline CDR1 is ENHRY and CDR2 SYGVKD. Here the CDR3 DNA reads TGTGCCATCAGTGATACGAACCCCCTCGGCGAGCAGTACTTC. This encodes CAISDTNPLGEQYF.

The chain carries TRBV11-2 and TRBJ1-1; D gene ambiguous. Germline assignment: CDR1 SGHAT and CDR2 FQNNGV. The V gene lost 5 bases and the J gene lost 1 base, with 8 bases spanning the gap. This CDR3 spans 13 amino acids. This chain's CDR3 is CASSPDTNTEAFF. The CDR3 DNA follows: TGTGCCAGCAGCCCCGACACGAACACTGAAGCTTTCTTT.

The rearrangement links TRBV6-2 or TRBV6-3 to TRBJ2-2; 11 nucleotides agree with TRBD2. V lost 8 bases and J lost 1; bases outside the gene matches: 3. CDR1 is MNHEY and CDR2 is SVGEGT in the germline V gene. CDR3 length: 15 amino acids. CDR3 protein: CASGLAGGNTGELFF. CDR3 bases: TGTGCCAGCGGCCTAGCGGGGGGGAACACCGGGGAGCTGTTTTTT.

This rearrangement joins TRBV7-9 to TRBJ2-7; tentative D call: TRBD1 (5 bases). Trimming left V 9 bases short and J 1 base short, with 13 bases between. CDR1 SEHNR and CDR2 FQNEAQ come from the germline V gene (reference sequence). The CDR3 is made up of 13 amino acids. CDR3 sequence reads: CASLETVSYEQYF. The DNA for the CDR3 is TGTGCCAGTTTGGAGACAGTATCCTACGAGCAGTACTTC.

This chain links TRBV19 with TRBJ2-4, with TRBD2 matching 8 bases. V shed 0 bases and J 2 bases; nucleotides not matched to a gene: 9. The CDR3 runs 18 residues. Germline V gene data show CDR1 as LNHDA and CDR2 as SQIVND (reference sequence). In nucleotides, the CDR3 is TGTGCCAGTAGTATAGATCGGACTAGCCCGCCCCCCAAAAACATTCAGTACTTC. The encoded protein is CASSIDRTSPPPKNIQYF.

The chain couples TRBV7-2 to TRBJ2-3; weak D call: TRBD2 (6 bases). CDR1 and CDR2 from the germline V gene are SGHTA and FQGNSA. This CDR3 contains 13 residues. V was clipped by 2 bases and J by 5 bases, with 8 bases between them. CDR3 nucleotides: TGTGCCAGCAGCTTATGGCGGGGAGATACGCAGTATTTT. Its protein product is CASSLWRGDTQYF. The entire variable domain, with the rest obtained from reference TRBV7-2 and TRBJ2-3, is as follows: GAGVSQSPSNKVTEKGKDVELRCDPISGHTALYWYRQSLGQGLEFLIYFQGNSAPDKSGLPSDRFSAERTGGSVSTLTIQRTQQEDSAVYLCASSLWRGDTQYFGPGTRLTVL.

The DNA for the CDR3 is TGTGCCATCAGTTCGAGGGGGGGGATGAACACTGAAGCTTTCTTT. Translated: CAISSRGGMNTEAFF. The V and J genes are TRBV10-3 and TRBJ1-1; possibly TRBD1 for D (6 bases). The germline gives CDR1 ENHRY, CDR2 SYGVKD. V lost 5 bases and J 0 bases, leaving 13 bases between the germline ends. This CDR3 is 15 amino acids long.

The V call is TRBV11-3, the J call TRBJ1-2; D is uncertain. Trimming stripped 5 bases from V and 0 bases from J, with 22 bases between. The CDR3 is 18 residues long. The germline V gene has CDR1 SGHNT and CDR2 YENEEA. CDR3 DNA sequence: TGTGCCAGCAGCCAGAATCGCGGGCCGGACGGTCCTAACTATGGCTACACCTTC. This codes for CASSQNRGPDGPNYGYTF.

J is TRBJ1-4 and V is TRBV6-5, with D maybe TRBD1 (6 bases). V lost 6 bases and J 6 bases, leaving 14 bases between the germline ends. CDR3 length equals 14 residues. Germline V gene lookup returns CDR1 MNHEY and CDR2 SVGAGI. The CDR3 loop reads CASRQGPIHEKLFF. The CDR3 DNA sequence: TGTGCCAGCAGGCAGGGGCCGATTCATGAAAAACTGTTTTTT.

The rearrangement joins TRBV19 to TRBJ2-7, with D possibly TRBD2 on 6 matching bases. Germline values: CDR1 LNHDA, CDR2 SQIVND (reference sequence). V was shortened by 1 base and J by 5 bases, with 21 bases between the two germline ends. CDR3 length equals 17 residues. Here the CDR3 DNA reads TGTGCCAGTAGTATAGCTGGAGGGGATCTTTATTACGACGAGCAGTACTTC. This translates into CASSIAGGDLYYDEQYF. Full variable domain (missing parts from reference TRBV19 and TRBJ2-7): DGGITQSPKYLFRKEGQNVTLSCEQNLNHDAMYWYRQDPGQGLRLIYYSQIVNDFQKGDIAEGYSVSREKKESFPLTVTSAQKNPTAFYLCASSIAGGDLYYDEQYFGPGTRLTVT.

The J gene is TRBJ1-1, the V gene TRBV20-1; D not resolved. Between the trimmed V and J ends, which lost 5 bases and 1 base, there was a span of 5 bases. Germline V CDR1 and CDR2: DFQATT, SNEGSKA (reference sequence). The CDR3 has 11 amino acids. In DNA, the CDR3 is TGCAGTGCTCCAGAGAACACTGAAGCTTTCTTT. This encodes CSAPENTEAFF.

The gene calls are TRBV7-9 and TRBJ1-2; TRBD1 aligns across 9 bases. V was pared by 0 bases and J by 6 bases, with 5 bases of the junction left unmatched. This CDR3 is built from 15 residues. Germline V gene sequence: CDR1 SEHNR, CDR2 FQNEAQ (reference sequence). For the CDR3, the DNA is TGTGCCAGCAGCTTAGCCTTGGGGACAGGGAATGGCTACACCTTC. Translated, it gives CASSLALGTGNGYTF.

The V gene is TRBV5-1, the J gene TRBJ1-5; 11 nucleotides agree with TRBD1. The V gene's germline CDR1 is SGHRS and CDR2 YFSETQ. Germline trimming cut 4 bases from V and 9 bases from J; bases unmatched to any gene: 15. There are 17 residues in the CDR3. CDR3 amino acids: CASSRTTLGTGGWPQHF. CDR3 DNA: TGCGCCAGCAGCCGGACGACTCTTGGGACAGGGGGTTGGCCCCAGCATTTT.

About this clone: One end of the junction varies from germline; a read error may be responsible. The V and J genes are TRBV28 and TRBJ1-5; D may be TRBD1 (6 bases). Germline V gene data show CDR1 as MDHEN and CDR2 as SYDVKM. CDR3 length: 10 amino acids. The CDR3 sequence: CASSKTGCRF. CDR3 DNA sequence: TGTGCCAGCAGTAAAACAGGGTGCCGCTTT.

V is TRBV5-6 and J is TRBJ2-3; TRBD1 matches at 8 bases. Germline CDR1 is SGHDT and CDR2 is YYEEEE. V shed 4 bases and J 3 bases; nucleotides not matched to a gene: 7. The CDR3 extends over 15 amino acids. As DNA, the CDR3 is TGTGCCAGCAGCCTGACAGGGGTTGGAACAGATACGCAGTATTTT. Its protein is CASSLTGVGTDTQYF.

The V gene is TRBV24-1, the J gene TRBJ1-3; D may be TRBD1 (6 bases). Germline V CDR1 and CDR2: KGHDR, SFDVKD. Trimming took 3 bases from V and 0 from J, leaving 8 bases between them. The CDR3 contains 15 residues. CDR3 loop: CATSDTGSSGNTIYF. The CDR3 nucleotides read TGTGCCACCAGTGATACAGGGAGCTCTGGAAACACCATATATTTT.

V and J are TRBV28 and TRBJ2-2; no clear D. This CDR3 has 13 residues. The germline V gene has CDR1 MDHEN and CDR2 SYDVKM. Trimming left V 10 bases short and J 2 bases short, with 11 bases between. The DNA for the CDR3 is TGTGCCACCCCAGGTTCCAACACCGGGGAGCTGTTTTTT. It encodes CATPGSNTGELFF. Complete variable domain (other parts from reference TRBV28 and TRBJ2-2): DVKVTQSSRYLVKRTGEKVFLECVQDMDHENMFWYRQDPGLGLRLIYFSYDVKMKEKGDIPEGYSVSREKKERFSLILESASTNQTSMYLCATPGSNTGELFFGEGSRLTVL.

The chain uses TRBV6-2 or TRBV6-3 and TRBJ2-1, with D possibly matching TRBD1 (6 bases). CDR3 length equals 16 residues. Trimming left V 6 bases short and J 0 bases short, with 15 bases between. Germline CDR1 is MNHEY and CDR2 is SVGEGT. CDR3 nucleotide sequence: TGTGCCAGCAGCCGTCCAACAGGGTTCTCCTACAATGAGCAGTTCTTC. Translating gives CASSRPTGFSYNEQFF.

The J gene is TRBJ2-1, the V gene TRBV10-2; a possible D gene is TRBD2 (6 bases). The CDR3 is made up of 15 amino acids. The germline CDR1 and CDR2 sequences are WSHSY and SAAADI. Trimming took off 6 bases at V and 9 bases at J, with 21 bases between the two ends. The CDR3 region has the DNA TGCGCCAGCAGAGCCGGGGGTAGTGCATTAGTTGAGCAGTTCTTC. Its protein product is CASRAGGSALVEQFF.

About this clone itself: The sample has other DNA sequences that encode this CDR3 too. The V and J genes are TRBV5-1 and TRBJ2-7; possible D gene TRBD1, 6 bases. This CDR3 spans 12 amino acids. Trimming left V 2 bases short and J 3 bases short, with 6 bases between. CDR1 is SGHRS and CDR2 is YFSETQ in the germline V gene. Here the CDR3 reads CASSLQGYEQYF. The CDR3 DNA reads TGCGCCAGCAGCTTACAGGGCTACGAGCAGTACTTC.

This clone was seen a single time. J is TRBJ2-7 and V is TRBV5-5; D perhaps matches TRBD2 (5 bases). Trimming removed 0 bases from V and 2 bases from J, with 12 bases in between. The length of the CDR3 is 15 residues. Germline assignment: CDR1 SGHKS and CDR2 YYEKEE (reference sequence). The CDR3 spells CASSLGTASTYEQYF. In nucleotides, the CDR3 is TGTGCCAGCAGCTTGGGCACGGCTAGCACCTACGAGCAGTACTTC.

The rearrangement links TRBV19 to TRBJ2-2; TRBD2 might be the D (5 bases). Germline V gene data show CDR1 as LNHDA and CDR2 as SQIVND (reference sequence). This CDR3 spans 16 amino acids. Trimming left V 0 bases short and J 7 bases short, with 15 bases between. CDR3: CASSIDHELSGGELFF. The CDR3 nucleotides read TGTGCCAGTAGTATAGATCACGAACTAAGCGGCGGGGAGCTGTTTTTT.

This rearrangement joins TRBV6-1 to TRBJ2-5; TRBD2 might be the D (5 bases). The CDR3 contains 15 residues. Germline V CDR1 and CDR2: MNHNS, SASEGT. V dropped 1 base and J dropped 1 base, with 10 bases sitting between them. The CDR3 DNA sequence: TGTGCCAGCAGTGAAGGGACTGTCCGCCAAGAGACCCAGTACTTC. This translates into CASSEGTVRQETQYF.

A single count supports this clone. The chain uses TRBV7-2 and TRBJ1-2; 8 positions match TRBD1. The CDR3 has 13 amino acids. The germline V gene encodes CDR1 SGHTA and CDR2 FQGNSA. The ends lost 4 bases at V and 6 bases at J; junction bases unmatched: 4. The CDR3 loop is CASSSSGGNGYTF. Here the CDR3 DNA reads TGTGCCAGCAGCTCATCAGGGGGCAATGGCTACACCTTC. Drawing the rest from reference TRBV7-2 and TRBJ1-2, the complete variable domain is GAGVSQSPSNKVTEKGKDVELRCDPISGHTALYWYRQSLGQGLEFLIYFQGNSAPDKSGLPSDRFSAERTGGSVSTLTIQRTQQEDSAVYLCASSSSGGNGYTFGSGTRLTVV.

This chain connects TRBV9 to TRBJ2-3, with TRBD2 matching 12 bases. CDR3 size: 19 residues. With V trimmed by 3 bases and J by 1 base, 12 bases remained unmatched. The germline V gene encodes CDR1 SGDLS and CDR2 YYNGEE. CDR3: CASSGATSGGLLGTDTQYF. The CDR3 DNA follows: TGTGCCAGCAGCGGGGCGACTAGCGGGGGCCTCCTGGGCACAGATACGCAGTATTTT.